One and the same sample provided the 27 T cell receptor beta chains below, sequenced in a study of T cells after yellow fever vaccination. TCRdb itself ran the 5' RACE reads through MiXCR, one entry per CDR3 protein. The sample holds under 700,000 distinct CDR3 sequences; about 17% are singletons and the top ten take 17%. Specimen: PBMCs, collected roughly 5 days after the first yellow fever vaccination. The origin of the receptors is a man younger than 35 who received the YFV17D yellow fever vaccine.

This clonotype was picked up a small number of times. The rearrangement joins TRBV11-2 to TRBJ1-2; 8 nucleotides match TRBD1. The CDR3 is made up of 15 amino acids. Germline trimming cut 6 bases from V and 4 bases from J; bases unmatched to any gene: 10. The germline V gene encodes CDR1 SGHAT and CDR2 FQNNGV. CDR3 sequence reads: CASSSLQGDGYGYTF. CDR3 DNA: TGTGCCAGCAGTTCATTACAGGGGGACGGCTATGGCTACACCTTC.

CDR3 coding DNA: TGTGCCAGCAGTTCCCGGTGGGACCAGCCCCAGCATTTT. This codes for CASSSRWDQPQHF. The chain couples TRBV27 to TRBJ1-5; D is possibly TRBD1 (5 bases). The V gene's germline CDR1 is MNHEY and CDR2 SMNVEV (reference sequence). Trimming left V 4 bases short and J 7 bases short, with 11 bases between. The CDR3 is 13 amino acids.

This clonotype was recorded at least ten times. The J gene is TRBJ2-1, the V gene TRBV5-8, with TRBD2 identical over 7 bases. The CDR3 is 17 amino acids. Unmatched junction bases numbered 10, after V lost 4 bases and J lost 0 bases. CDR1 and CDR2 from the germline V gene are SGHTS and YDEGEE. DNA for the CDR3: TGTGCCAGCAGCCCTTCTCCTTCTAGCGGCTCCTACAATGAGCAGTTCTTC. It yields the protein CASSPSPSSGSYNEQFF.

This clonotype was seen repeatedly, ten times or more. J is TRBJ2-3 and V is TRBV7-6; D is unclear. V was clipped by 2 bases and J by 0 bases, with 12 bases between them. The CDR3 has 16 residues. CDR1 and CDR2 from the germline V gene are SGHVS and FNYEAQ. In DNA form, the CDR3 reads TGTGCCAGCAGCTTAATGGGCCCCACTAGCACAGATACGCAGTATTTT. This gives the protein CASSLMGPTSTDTQYF.

V usage is TRBV12-3 or TRBV12-4 and J usage is TRBJ2-7; D perhaps matches TRBD1 (5 bases). V lost 6 bases, J lost 6 bases, and 15 bases lay in between. CDR3 length equals 13 residues. This CDR3 reads CASRPKTVFEQYF. The CDR3 bases are TGTGCCAGCAGACCTAAGACAGTTTTCGAGCAGTACTTC.

The V and J genes are TRBV6-5 and TRBJ2-3; the D call may be TRBD1 or TRBD2 (5 bases each). This CDR3 is 14 amino acids long. The ends were cut back, 2 bases at V and 10 bases at J, with 16 bases in the middle. Germline values: CDR1 MNHEY, CDR2 SVGAGI. The CDR3 loop reads CASSYEGQGFAQYF. CDR3 in DNA: TGTGCCAGCAGTTACGAGGGCCAGGGATTCGCGCAGTATTTT.

This chain links TRBV3-1 with TRBJ2-1; D is unresolved. V lost 3 bases and J lost 1, with 7 bases in between. The CDR3 runs 14 residues. Germline CDR1 reads LGHDT; CDR2 reads YNNKEL (reference sequence). CDR3 residues: CASSQYSSYNEQFF. The CDR3, as DNA: TGTGCCAGCAGCCAGTACTCATCCTACAATGAGCAGTTCTTC.

This chain joins TRBV10-3 and TRBJ2-1; 9 bases line up with TRBD1. Germline CDR1 is ENHRY and CDR2 is SYGVKD. Losses at the gene ends were 6 bases for V and 9 bases for J; bases not matched to a gene: 6. The CDR3 is 13 residues long. CDR3 bases: TGTGCCATCAGGTGGACAGGGGTCGGTGAGCAGTTCTTC. It yields the protein CAIRWTGVGEQFF.

The CDR3 loop reads CASSTTGQNTEAFF. The CDR3 nucleotides read TGTGCCAGCAGTACAACGGGACAGAACACTGAAGCTTTCTTT. This chain uses TRBV6-2 or TRBV6-3 with TRBJ1-1; D might be TRBD1 (6 bases). There are 14 residues in the CDR3. V lost 5 bases, J lost 1 base, and 11 bases lay in between. Germline-derived CDR1 and CDR2 are MNHEY and SVGEGT.

This clonotype was detected only a few times. The V call is TRBV5-1, the J call TRBJ2-1; tentative D call: TRBD1 (6 bases). V was cut by 7 bases and J by 0 bases, with 14 bases left in between. The CDR3 totals 15 residues. CDR1 is SGHRS and CDR2 is YFSETQ in the germline V gene. DNA of the CDR3: TGCGCCAGCCAAGTGTCAGGGGACTCCTACAATGAGCAGTTCTTC. It encodes CASQVSGDSYNEQFF.

The genes are TRBV15 and TRBJ2-1; D is unclear. CDR1 and CDR2 (germline): LNHNV, YYDKDF (reference sequence). The CDR3 has 16 amino acids. Trimming stripped 5 bases from V and 4 bases from J, with 18 bases between. CDR3 sequence reads: CATSRSRTDLYNEQFF. CDR3 coding DNA: TGTGCCACCAGCCGATCTCGGACGGACCTATACAATGAGCAGTTCTTC.

The chain combines TRBV11-1 with TRBJ1-1; D unresolved. With 4 bases removed from V and 1 base from J, the gap between germline ends came to 7 bases. The CDR3 totals 13 residues. The germline CDR1 and CDR2 sequences are SGHAT and FQDESV (reference sequence). The CDR3, as DNA: TGTGCCAGCAGCTACCGCTGGAACACTGAAGCTTTCTTT. This encodes CASSYRWNTEAFF.

At least ten counts were recorded for this clonotype. The genes are TRBV7-9 and TRBJ1-1, with no clear D. Trimming left V 3 bases short and J 8 bases short, with 10 bases between. CDR3 length equals 12 residues. The V gene's germline CDR1 is SEHNR and CDR2 FQNEAQ (reference sequence). The CDR3 is CASSFVGFEAFF. Here the CDR3 DNA reads TGTGCCAGCAGCTTTGTAGGGTTCGAAGCTTTCTTT. Full variable domain (rest looked up from reference TRBV7-9 and TRBJ1-1): DTGVSQNPRHKITKRGQNVTFRCDPISEHNRLYWYRQTLGQGPEFLTYFQNEAQLEKSRLLSDRFSAERPKGSFSTLEIQRTEQGDSAMYLCASSFVGFEAFFGQGTRLTVV.

This clonotype was counted only a few times. This chain uses TRBV28 with TRBJ2-3; D is ambiguous. CDR3 size: 12 residues. V was cut by 6 bases and J by 7 bases, with 11 bases left in between. Germline V gives CDR1 MDHEN, CDR2 SYDVKM. The CDR3 is CASRGLSNTQYF. CDR3 DNA: TGTGCCAGCAGGGGCCTGTCGAATACGCAGTATTTT.

This clonotype was observed a few times. J is TRBJ2-5 and V is TRBV9; 14 bases are a match to TRBD2. The CDR3 is 18 residues long. V shed 1 base, J shed 5 bases, and the junction held 10 bases outside the gene matches. Germline assignment: CDR1 SGDLS and CDR2 YYNGEE. The CDR3 bases are TGTGCCAGCAGCGTATCGGGACTAGCGGGGGACGCGCAGGAGACCCAGTACTTC. It specifies CASSVSGLAGDAQETQYF.

In its sample, this clonotype was seen a few times. The rearrangement joins TRBV11-2 to TRBJ2-7, with 12 nucleotides matching TRBD2. Germline V CDR1 and CDR2: SGHAT, FQNNGV. The CDR3 has 18 amino acids. V shed 1 base and J 0 bases; nucleotides not matched to a gene: 7. Written as DNA, the CDR3 is TGTGCCAGCAGCTTAGTCCCGACTAGCGGGGGAACCTCCTACGAGCAGTACTTC. Protein product: CASSLVPTSGGTSYEQYF.

The chain uses TRBV11-2 and TRBJ1-5; D remains ambiguous. Per the germline V gene, CDR1 is SGHAT and CDR2 is FQNNGV. The ends were cut back, 0 bases at V and 5 bases at J, with 8 bases in the middle. This CDR3 is 14 amino acids long. CDR3 sequence: CASSLDVGDQPQHF. CDR3 bases: TGTGCCAGCAGCTTAGATGTCGGCGATCAGCCCCAGCATTTT. Full variable domain (remainder filled in from reference TRBV11-2 and TRBJ1-5): EAGVAQSPRYKIIEKRQSVAFWCNPISGHATLYWYQQILGQGPKLLIQFQNNGVVDDSQLPKDRFSAERLKGVDSTLKIQPAKLEDSAVYLCASSLDVGDQPQHFGDGTRLSIL.

This clonotype was detected only a few times. The V gene is TRBV7-2, the J gene TRBJ1-5; D is undetermined. Germline V lookup: CDR1 SGHTA, CDR2 FQGNSA. Trimming left V 0 bases short and J 4 bases short, with 7 bases between. The CDR3 length is 14 residues. CDR3 in amino acids: CASSLARGNQPQHF. As DNA, the CDR3 is TGTGCCAGCAGCTTAGCTCGGGGAAATCAGCCCCAGCATTTT.

The CDR3 sequence: CASSQITGTSGDTQYF. CDR3 in DNA: TGCGCCAGCAGCCAAATCACCGGGACTTCAGGGGATACGCAGTATTTT. This chain links TRBV4-3 with TRBJ2-3; tentative D call: TRBD2 (6 bases). CDR3 size: 16 residues. Trimming shortened V by 2 bases and J by 6 bases, and 18 bases separated the two germline ends. Germline assignment: CDR1 LGHNA and CDR2 YSLEER.

The genes are TRBV27 and TRBJ1-1; TRBD1 agrees at 11 bases. Germline loops: CDR1 MNHEY, CDR2 SMNVEV (reference sequence). This CDR3 contains 19 residues. The trim removed 5 bases at V and 1 base at J, leaving 15 bases unmatched. CDR3 protein: CASSNLRGTGGQPNTEAFF. The CDR3 DNA reads as TGTGCCAGCAGTAACCTACGCGGGACAGGGGGACAGCCGAACACTGAAGCTTTCTTT.

This clonotype was seen a handful of times. The J gene is TRBJ1-4, the V gene TRBV4-1, with no clear D. The CDR3 has 13 amino acids. Deletions cut 3 bases from V and 8 bases from J, with 10 bases between. The germline V gene has CDR1 MGHRA and CDR2 YSYEKL. The CDR3 sequence: CASSQWSVEKLFF. For the CDR3, the DNA is TGCGCCAGCAGCCAGTGGTCAGTCGAAAAACTGTTTTTT.

The J gene is TRBJ1-1, the V gene TRBV6-1, with D maybe TRBD1 (6 bases). From germline, CDR1 is MNHNS and CDR2 SASEGT. The CDR3 loop spans 14 amino acids. V was clipped by 7 bases and J by 11 bases, with 23 bases between them. The CDR3 DNA sequence: TGTGCCAGCACTCCAGGGATCGGGGGCAAGGAGGCTTTCTTT. It encodes CASTPGIGGKEAFF.

This rearrangement joins TRBV19 to TRBJ1-4, with D maybe TRBD1 (6 bases). Germline V CDR1 and CDR2: LNHDA, SQIVND (reference sequence). The CDR3 length is 14 residues. Trimming took 3 bases from V and 5 from J, leaving 10 bases between them. CDR3 protein: CASSIGQGNEKLFF. The CDR3 DNA is TGTGCCAGTAGTATTGGTCAGGGGAATGAAAAACTGTTTTTT.

This clonotype was recorded a few times. The chain has TRBV5-6 and TRBJ1-1; 7 nucleotides match TRBD1. V shed 3 bases, J shed 7 bases, and the junction held 6 bases outside the gene matches. The CDR3 is 13 residues long. The V gene's germline CDR1 is SGHDT and CDR2 YYEEEE. In DNA, the CDR3 is TGTGCCAGCAGCTATGACAGGGTGGGTGAAGCTTTCTTT. Its protein is CASSYDRVGEAFF.

This clonotype was seen more than once but under ten times. This chain connects TRBV28 to TRBJ2-7, with 7 bases lining up with TRBD1. J was trimmed by 4 bases and V by 5 bases; bases with no gene match: 11. CDR3 size: 15 residues. The germline CDR1 and CDR2 sequences are MDHEN and SYDVKM. CDR3 bases: TGTGCCAGCAGTCATCCGCTCCGACAGGGTTACGAGCAGTACTTC. Encoded protein: CASSHPLRQGYEQYF.

The chain joins TRBV4-1 to TRBJ1-4, with a possible D match to TRBD1 (5 bases). Per the germline V gene, CDR1 is MGHRA and CDR2 is YSYEKL. This CDR3 comprises 14 residues. V was cut by 3 bases and J by 8 bases, with 13 bases left in between. For the CDR3, the DNA is TGCGCCAGCAGCCAGGGGGATGACGGAGAAAAACTGTTTTTT. Translated, it gives CASSQGDDGEKLFF.

This clonotype was recorded a few times. The chain carries TRBV4-1 and TRBJ1-5, with 9 positions matching TRBD1. Germline CDR1 and CDR2: MGHRA and YSYEKL. V was pared by 2 bases and J by 3 bases, with 5 bases of the junction left unmatched. CDR3 size: 16 residues. CDR3: CASSQPDRGINQPQHF. In DNA, the CDR3 is TGCGCCAGCAGCCAACCCGACAGGGGGATCAATCAGCCCCAGCATTTT.